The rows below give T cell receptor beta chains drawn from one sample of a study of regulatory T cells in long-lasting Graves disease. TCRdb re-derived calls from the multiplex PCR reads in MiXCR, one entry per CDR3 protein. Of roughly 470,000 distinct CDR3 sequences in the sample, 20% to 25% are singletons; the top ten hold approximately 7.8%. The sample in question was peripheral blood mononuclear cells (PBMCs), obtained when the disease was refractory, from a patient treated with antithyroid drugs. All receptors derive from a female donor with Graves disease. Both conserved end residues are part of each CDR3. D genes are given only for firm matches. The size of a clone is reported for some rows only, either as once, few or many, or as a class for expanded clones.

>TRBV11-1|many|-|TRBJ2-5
TGTGCCAGCAGCTCCGGACCATACCAAGAGACCCAGTACTTC
CASSSGPYQETQYF
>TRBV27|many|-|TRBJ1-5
TGTGCCAGCAGTTTAGACTTCCCTCAGGCTAATCAGCCCCAGCATTTT
CASSLDFPQANQPQHF
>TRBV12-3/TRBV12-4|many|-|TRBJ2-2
TGTGCCAGCAGTTTAATTAGGGCAGGGGTGAGCGCCGGGGAGCTGTTTTTT
CASSLIRAGVSAGELFF
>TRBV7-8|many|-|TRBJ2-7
TGTGCCAGCAGCCGTTTGTGGAGGGGCTACGAGCAGTACTTC
CASSRLWRGYEQYF
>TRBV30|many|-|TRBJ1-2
TGTGCCTGGAGTATGGGCCCTGGCTACACCTTC
CAWSMGPGYTF
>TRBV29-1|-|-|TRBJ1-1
TGCAGCGTACGGTGGGGGCCTGAAGCTTTCTTT
CSVRWGPEAFF
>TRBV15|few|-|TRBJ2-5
TGTGCCACCAGCAGAGGGACACAACAAGAGACCCAGTACTTC
CATSRGTQQETQYF
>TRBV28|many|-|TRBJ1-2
TGTGCCAGCAGGCCACCGGGGGCTTTGGTTCGCTACACCTTC
CASRPPGALVRYTF
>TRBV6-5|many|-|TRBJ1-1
TGTGCCAGCAGTTACCCGGGGGTGAACACTGAAGCTTTCTTT
CASSYPGVNTEAFF
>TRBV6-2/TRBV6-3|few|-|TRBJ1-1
TGTGCCAGCAGTTACTGGAAGGGCACTGAAGCTTTCTTT
CASSYWKGTEAFF
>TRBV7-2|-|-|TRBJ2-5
TGTGCCAGCAGCCGTCCTCGGGGTCAGGAGACCCAGTACTTC
CASSRPRGQETQYF
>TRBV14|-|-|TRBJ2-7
TGTGCCAGTTCGGACAGTATGAGGCAGTACTTC
CASSDSMRQYF
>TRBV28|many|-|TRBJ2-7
TGTGCCAGCAGCCCAGGACCTATCTACGAGCAGTACTTC
CASSPGPIYEQYF
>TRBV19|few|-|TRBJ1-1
TGTGCCAGTAGTATAGCGGGCAGGCCCAACACTGAAGCTTTCTTT
CASSIAGRPNTEAFF
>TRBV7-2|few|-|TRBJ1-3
TGTGCCAGCAGCCCCCGGGGGGGCAGACACTCTGGAAACACCATATATTTT
CASSPRGGRHSGNTIYF
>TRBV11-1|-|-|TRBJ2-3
TGTGCCAGCAGCCAGAATGAGGGGACCGGGCGAACAGATACGCAGTATTTT
CASSQNEGTGRTDTQYF
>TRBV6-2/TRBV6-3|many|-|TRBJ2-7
TGTGCCAGCAGTCGGGGTCGGTCACCCTACGAGCAGTACTTC
CASSRGRSPYEQYF
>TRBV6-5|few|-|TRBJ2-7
TGTGCCAGCAGTTACTCCGGGGGGCGAATTCGACCATGGACCAAATACGAGCAGTACTTC
CASSYSGGRIRPWTKYEQYF
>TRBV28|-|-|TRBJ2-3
TGTGCCAGCAGTTTATGGTCAGGGCCTAGCACAGATACGCAGTATTTT
CASSLWSGPSTDTQYF
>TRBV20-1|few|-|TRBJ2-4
TGCAGTGCGGCAGGGATGGCCAAAAACATTCAGTACTTC
CSAAGMAKNIQYF
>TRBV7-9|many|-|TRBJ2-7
TGTGCCAGCAGCTTAGGGGACGTCCGAACCTACGAGCAGTACTTC
CASSLGDVRTYEQYF
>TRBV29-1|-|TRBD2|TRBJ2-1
TGCAGCGTGACGAGACTAGCGGGAGTTCATGGCAATGAGCAGTTCTTC
CSVTRLAGVHGNEQFF
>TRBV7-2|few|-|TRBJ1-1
TGTGCCAGCAGCTCGTGGGGCTTCAACACTGAAGCTTTCTTT
CASSSWGFNTEAFF
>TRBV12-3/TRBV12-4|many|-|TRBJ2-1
TGTGCCAGCAGCCACACAACAGCTTACAATGAGCAGTTCTTC
CASSHTTAYNEQFF
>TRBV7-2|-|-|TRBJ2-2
TGTTCCAGCAGCCAATGGGCTAGCTACACCGGGGAGCTGTTTTTT
CSSSQWASYTGELFF
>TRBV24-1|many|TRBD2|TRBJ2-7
TGTGCCACCGGGGACGGACTAGCGGGAAGGGAGCAGTACTTC
CATGDGLAGREQYF
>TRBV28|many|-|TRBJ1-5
TGTGCCAGCAGTTCCCGATACGACAAACTCAATCAGCCCCAGCATTTT
CASSSRYDKLNQPQHF
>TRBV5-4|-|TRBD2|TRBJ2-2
TGTGCCAGCAGCGGGGACCCTAGCGGGATGGGGATCGGGGAGCTGTTTTTT
CASSGDPSGMGIGELFF
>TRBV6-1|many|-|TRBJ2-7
TGTGCCAGCAGTCGGGACTTTGCCTACGAGCAGTACTTC
CASSRDFAYEQYF
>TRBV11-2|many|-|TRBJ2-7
TGTGCCACTAGACAGGCGATTAGCTCCTACGAGCAGTACTTC
CATRQAISSYEQYF
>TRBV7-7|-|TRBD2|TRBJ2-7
TGTGCTAGCAGCTTATATCCCCCCTTAGTCGCGGGAGGGCCCCACGAGCAGTACTTC
CASSLYPPLVAGGPHEQYF
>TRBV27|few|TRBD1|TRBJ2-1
TGTGCCAGCAGTTTGCTCCAGGGGGCCTCCTACAATGAGCAGTTCTTC
CASSLLQGASYNEQFF
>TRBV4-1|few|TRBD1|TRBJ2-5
TGCGCCAGCAGCCAAGTCAGGGACAGACAAGAGACCCAGTACTTC
CASSQVRDRQETQYF
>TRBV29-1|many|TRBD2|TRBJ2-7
TGCAGCGTTCCCCTAGCGGGAGTTAAGGACGAGCAGTACTTC
CSVPLAGVKDEQYF
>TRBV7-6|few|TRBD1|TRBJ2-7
TGTGCCAGCAGACCCCGGGACAGCTACGAGCAGTACTTC
CASRPRDSYEQYF
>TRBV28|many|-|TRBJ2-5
TGTGCCAGCGGACCAGATGGGGGGCAAGAGACCCAGTACTTC
CASGPDGGQETQYF
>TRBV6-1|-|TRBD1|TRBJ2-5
TGTGCCAGCAGTGATCCGGCAGGGGGGACCCAGTACTTC
CASSDPAGGTQYF
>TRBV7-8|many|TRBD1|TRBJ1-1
TGTGCCAGCAGATACAGGGGGCGGGACACTGAAGCTTTCTTT
CASRYRGRDTEAFF
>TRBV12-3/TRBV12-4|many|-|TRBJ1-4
TGTGCCAGCAGCCCTCGGCAGTCTAATGAAAAACTGTTTTTT
CASSPRQSNEKLFF
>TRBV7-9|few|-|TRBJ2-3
TGTGCCAGCAGCCGCACGGCGGACCCTAGCACAGATACGCAGTATTTT
CASSRTADPSTDTQYF
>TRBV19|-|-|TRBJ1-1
TGTGCCAGTAGTATAGCAGACATGAACACTGAAGCTTTCTTT
CASSIADMNTEAFF
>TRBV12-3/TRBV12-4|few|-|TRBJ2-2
TGTGCCAGCATGGCCCAGTCAGGGGGGAAAAACACCGGGGAGCTGTTTTTT
CASMAQSGGKNTGELFF
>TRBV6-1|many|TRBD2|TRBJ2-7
TGTGCCAGCAGGGGGACTAGCGGGAGCAACGAGCAGTACTTC
CASRGTSGSNEQYF
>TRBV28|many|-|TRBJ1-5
TGTGCCACCGATAGCAATCAGCCCCAGCATTTT
CATDSNQPQHF
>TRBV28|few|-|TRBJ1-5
TGTGCCAGCAGCCCTGAATCCTGGGGCAATCAGCCCCAGCATTTT
CASSPESWGNQPQHF
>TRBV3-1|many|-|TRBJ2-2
TGTGCCAGCAGCCACCTCGGTTTAGGTCAAATTGGGGAGCTGTTTTTT
CASSHLGLGQIGELFF
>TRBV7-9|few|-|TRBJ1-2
TGTGCCAGCAGAACTGACAGAGGCCCTAACTATGGCTACACCTTC
CASRTDRGPNYGYTF
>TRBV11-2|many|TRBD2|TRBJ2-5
TGTGCCAGCAGCTCCGGACTAGCGGGAGGGCCGATGCAGACCCAGTACTTC
CASSSGLAGGPMQTQYF
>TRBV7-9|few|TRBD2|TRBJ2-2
TGTGCCAGCAGCGCCCTCCAGGCGGGAGCGGACACCGGGGAGCTGTTTTTT
CASSALQAGADTGELFF
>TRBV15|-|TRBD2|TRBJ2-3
TGTGCCACCAGCAGAGATTACACGTCTAGCGGGACAGATACGCAGTATTTT
CATSRDYTSSGTDTQYF
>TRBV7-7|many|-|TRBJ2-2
TGTGCTAGCAGTTTCACTTCGGACGGGGAGCTGTTTTTT
CASSFTSDGELFF
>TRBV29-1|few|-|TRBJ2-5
TGCAGCGTTGTTTTTAGCCAAGAGACCCAGTACTTC
CSVVFSQETQYF
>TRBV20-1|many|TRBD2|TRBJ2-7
TGCAGTGCTAGACCCCTAGCGGGGAACTACGAGCAGTACTTC
CSARPLAGNYEQYF
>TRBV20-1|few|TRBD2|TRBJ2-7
TGCAGTGCGACGGGACTAGCGGGTTCGGATGAGCAGTACTTC
CSATGLAGSDEQYF
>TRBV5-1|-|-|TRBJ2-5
TGCGCCAGCAGCTTGGTGGCAGGAATGGAGACCCAGTACTTC
CASSLVAGMETQYF
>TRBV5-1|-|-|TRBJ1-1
TGCGCCAGCAAAATGGGGGCGGCTTCTGAAGCTTTCTTT
CASKMGAASEAFF
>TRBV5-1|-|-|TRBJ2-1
TGCGCCAGCAGCTTAACACTAGCCGGTAACAATGAGCAGTTCTTC
CASSLTLAGNNEQFF